Listed here are 13 T cell receptor beta chains from one sample, sequenced in a study of T cells in women clearing cervical HPV infection. Profiling relied on immunoSEQ multiplex PCR, and the TCRdb table lists in-frame clones only, not all of them. Here the sample table reports approximately 33,000 clones. The sequenced sample was blood buffy coat. Receptor source: a woman aged 18 to 75 with a cervical HPV16 infection that either progressed to CIN3+ or cleared (not recorded which).

Concerning this clone itself: The junction departs from the called germline gene at one end, perhaps through a read error. The read gets to within 3 residues of the CDR3 end, and the germline J gene fills in the rest. The chain is built from TRBV6-2 or TRBV6-3 and TRBJ1-1, with 7 positions matching TRBD1. Per the germline V gene, CDR1 is MNHEY and CDR2 is SVGEGT. The CDR3 is made up of 15 amino acids. The DNA read from the CDR3 is TGTGCCGGCAGCCTCGACAGGGAAGGGGACACTGAA. This sequence encodes CAGSLDREGDTE. The complete CDR3 reads CAGSLDREGDTEAFF.

Note on this clone: The read stops 3 residues short of the end of the CDR3; the missing end is completed from the germline J gene. The chain couples TRBV3-1 (or the pseudogene TRBV3-2) to TRBJ2-1; TRBD2 matches at 8 bases. With V trimmed by 5 bases and J by 8 bases, 23 bases remained unmatched. The germline V gene has CDR1 LGHDT and CDR2 YNNKEL (reference sequence). The CDR3 loop spans 19 amino acids. CDR3 bases read: TGTGCCAGCAGCTCCCTTTGGCGGGAGGAAGATACTCGTTCGGATGAG. This sequence encodes CASSSLWREEDTRSDE. The whole CDR3 region reads CASSSLWREEDTRSDEQFF.

Notes on this clone: The observed sequence ends 3 residues before the CDR3 terminus, with the missing tail filled in from the germline J gene. The J gene is TRBJ2-2, the V gene TRBV20-1; D is perhaps TRBD1 (5 bases). The CDR3 is made up of 16 amino acids. Germline assignment: CDR1 DFQATT and CDR2 SNEGSKA (reference sequence). CDR3 DNA, as far as it was read: TGCAGTGCTAGAGATCGGATGGTAGGGGCGGATTTACCG. It translates to CSARDRMVGADLP. The full CDR3 protein reads CSARDRMVGADLPLFF.

Turning to this clone: The observed sequence ends 3 residues before the CDR3 terminus, with the missing tail filled in from the germline J gene. The chain recombines TRBV20-1 with TRBJ2-3, with a tentative D call TRBD2 (5 bases). CDR1 is DFQATT, CDR2 SNEGSKA, per germline (reference sequence). The CDR3 sequence is 12 residues long. The CDR3 loop reads CSAYRGLETQYF. The sequenced CDR3 bases are TGCAGTGCTTACCGAGGGCTTGAGACG.

Regarding this clone: Read sequence stops 3 residues before the CDR3 end, and the germline J gene provides the missing end. V usage is TRBV29-1 and J usage is TRBJ2-3; D might be TRBD1 (6 bases). The V gene's germline CDR1 is SQVTM and CDR2 ANQGSEA. The CDR3 contains 12 residues. The DNA read from the CDR3 is TGCAGCGTTGAGGACAGACAAGAGACG. Translating gives CSVEDRQET. The full CDR3 sequence reads CSVEDRQETQYF.

The chain's CDR3 is CASSHIGTIYNEQFF. The covered CDR3 bases are TGTGCCAGTAGCCATATTGGGACTATATACAATGAG. The chain joins TRBV19 to TRBJ2-1, with 7 bases fitting TRBD2. The read finishes 3 residues shy of the CDR3 end, and the germline J gene is used to complete it. Losses at the gene ends were 6 bases for V and 4 bases for J; bases not matched to a gene: 9. In germline, CDR1 is LNHDA, CDR2 SQIVND (reference sequence). The CDR3 covers 15 residues.

A remark on this clone: Sequencing ends 3 residues short of the CDR3 end; the germline J gene provides the rest. This chain joins TRBV5-1 and TRBJ1-2; TRBD1 matches 7 bases. Germline CDR1 and CDR2: SGHRS and YFSETQ. The CDR3 covers 14 residues. The DNA read from the CDR3 is TGCGCCAGCAGCCCCGGGACAGCCGAGCGGGGC. Protein: CASSPGTAERG. Given in full, the CDR3 is CASSPGTAERGYTF.

A remark on this clone: The sequence runs out 3 residues before the end of the CDR3; the remainder is reconstructed from the germline J gene. The chain is built from TRBV18 and TRBJ1-2; possible D gene TRBD1, 6 bases. CDR3 length: 14 residues. Germline CDR1 is KGHSH and CDR2 is LQKENI. The CDR3 bases that were read are TGTGCCAGCTCACCAGGTCAGGGGAAGGGAGGC. Residues: CASSPGQGKGG. The entire CDR3 is CASSPGQGKGGYTF.

CDR3 sequence: CASSLRRGLVETQYF. CDR3 DNA (partial): TGTGCCAGCAGCCTGAGGCGGGGTTTGGTCGAGACG. The chain is built from TRBV5-6 and TRBJ2-3; D is possibly TRBD2 (6 bases). The CDR3 goes on 3 residues after the read ends, and that part is filled in from the germline J gene. CDR3 length: 15 amino acids. Germline CDR1 is SGHDT and CDR2 is YYEEEE.

As concerns this clone: Read data end 3 residues before the CDR3 end; the end is taken from the germline J gene. The chain combines TRBV2 with TRBJ1-1; D remains ambiguous. Trimming took off 2 bases at V and 0 bases at J, with 10 bases between the two ends. The CDR3 is 15 amino acids. Germline V gives CDR1 SNHLY, CDR2 FYNNEI. Partial CDR3 DNA: TGTGCCAGCAGTGAATACGGGGTGGTGAACACTGAA. Its protein product is CASSEYGVVNTE. The entire CDR3 is CASSEYGVVNTEAFF.

With regard to this clone: Coverage ceases 3 residues before the CDR3 finishes, and the germline J gene fills in the end. This sequence joins TRBV18 and TRBJ2-5, with 8 bases fitting TRBD1. CDR1 and CDR2 from the germline V gene are KGHSH and LQKENI. CDR3 length: 16 amino acids. Trimming at V came to 4 bases and at J to 5 bases, leaving 12 bases not matched to a gene. CDR3 DNA (partial): TGTGCCAGCTCACTGGGGGTGACAGGGGTCCCGGAGACC. Protein sequence: CASSLGVTGVPET. The whole CDR3 is CASSLGVTGVPETQYF.

Turning to this clone: The read finishes 3 residues shy of the CDR3 end, and the germline J gene is used to complete it. The chain employs TRBV7-3 and TRBJ1-2, with a tentative D call TRBD1 (5 bases). Trimming left V 5 bases short and J 7 bases short, with 17 bases between. CDR1 and CDR2 (germline): SGHTA, FQGTGA. The CDR3 is made up of 14 amino acids. The chain's CDR3 is CASSRRGSMGGYTF. Incomplete CDR3 DNA: TGTGCCAGCAGCCGTCGGGGGAGTATGGGTGGC.

Remarks on this clone: The sequenced fragment ends 3 residues before the CDR3 boundary, so the rest is inferred from the germline J gene. The chain carries TRBV30 and TRBJ2-1; 11 nucleotides agree with TRBD2. This CDR3 is built from 20 residues. CDR1 and CDR2 from the germline V gene are GTSNPN and SVGIG (reference sequence). The V segment lost 3 bases and the J segment 1 base; nucleotides outside the gene matches: 17. CDR3 amino acids: CAWSPRARLAGPTSYNEQFF. The sequenced part of the CDR3 DNA is TGTGCCTGGAGCCCACGAGCGAGACTAGCGGGACCGACTTCCTACAATGAG.